The 19 T cell receptor beta chains below all came from one sample that was sequenced in a study of beta chain features in type 1 diabetes. The sequenced template was cDNA made from the entire isolated RNA. The protocol was immunoSEQ multiplex PCR, while the TCRdb copy is restricted to in-frame clones and leaves out a portion. This table has fewer than 65,000 clones, roughly three fifths appearing once. The sample consisted of Tregs from blood. These receptor sequences come from a woman aged 18-30 years in good health.

The chain carries TRBV29-1 and TRBJ2-3; TRBD2 agrees at 12 bases. Germline V CDR1 and CDR2: SQVTM, ANQGSEA. CDR3 length: 15 residues. V dropped 4 bases and J dropped 7; count of bases not matched to a gene: 9. The CDR3 nucleotides are TGCAGCGTTGGGGGCGCTAGCGGGGGGGTCAATACGCAGTATTTT. Amino acids: CSVGGASGGVNTQYF.

This clone has just one count. The chain's CDR3 is CASSLTWNTEAFF. As DNA, the CDR3 is TGTGCCAGCAGCCTGACATGGAACACTGAAGCTTTCTTT. The rearrangement joins TRBV7-3 to TRBJ1-1; D remains unclear. CDR3 length: 13 residues. The germline V and J ends were trimmed by 5 bases and 1 base, with 8 bases remaining between them. Germline V lookup: CDR1 SGHTA, CDR2 FQGTGA.

This chain uses TRBV19 with TRBJ2-4; TRBD1 aligns across 11 bases. The CDR3 runs 20 residues. CDR1 and CDR2 from the germline V gene are LNHDA and SQIVND (reference sequence). After removal of 4 bases from V and 1 base from J, the junction contained 15 bases not matched to a gene. The CDR3 nucleotides are TGTGCCAGTAGTACACGGGACAGGGGGGGGCGAATTAGCGCCAAAAACATTCAGTACTTC. The encoded protein is CASSTRDRGGRISAKNIQYF.

A few counts support this clone. The chain joins TRBV7-2 to TRBJ2-3, with 11 bases matching TRBD2. Germline V gene lookup returns CDR1 SGHTA and CDR2 FQGNSA. The CDR3 contains 14 residues. The V and J ends lost 3 bases and 4 bases, in that order; junction bases with no gene match: 0. The CDR3 region is CASSFSGGADTQYF. DNA of the CDR3: TGTGCCAGCAGCTTTAGCGGGGGGGCAGATACGCAGTATTTT.

This clone was seen a few times. The chain recombines TRBV9 with TRBJ2-2, with a possible D match to TRBD2 (6 bases). The CDR3 runs to 13 residues. Trimming pared 6 bases from V and 2 bases from J, leaving 8 bases between. CDR1 SGDLS and CDR2 YYNGEE come from the germline V gene. CDR3 DNA: TGTGCCAGCATGGAGGGAAACACCGGGGAGCTGTTTTTT. This gives the protein CASMEGNTGELFF.

This clone was detected a few times. V usage is TRBV5-5 and J usage is TRBJ2-5; no clear D. This CDR3 is 14 amino acids long. Germline V lookup: CDR1 SGHKS, CDR2 YYEKEE (reference sequence). Trimming pared 0 bases from V and 0 bases from J, leaving 6 bases between. The CDR3 DNA reads as TGTGCCAGCAGCTTGGCCGCGTACCAAGAGACCCAGTACTTC. Protein product: CASSLAAYQETQYF.

The rearrangement uses TRBV5-4 and TRBJ2-4; 11 bases map to TRBD2. After removal of 1 base from V and 0 bases from J, the junction contained 6 bases not matched to a gene. Germline CDR1 is SGHNT and CDR2 is YYREEE (reference sequence). This CDR3 is 18 amino acids long. The CDR3 nucleotides read TGTGCCAGCAGCTTGAAGACTAGCGGGATATTAGCCAAAAACATTCAGTACTTC. Its translation is CASSLKTSGILAKNIQYF.

The V and J genes are TRBV9 and TRBJ2-5; 12 bases line up with TRBD1. CDR3 size: 16 residues. With V trimmed by 1 base and J by 7 bases, 8 bases remained unmatched. CDR1 and CDR2 (germline): SGDLS, YYNGEE. The CDR3 bases are TGTGCCAGCAGCGTATTTGGGACAGGGGGCGCGGGGACCCAGTACTTC. Amino acids: CASSVFGTGGAGTQYF.

CDR3 protein: CASSVTVPSYEQYF. DNA of the CDR3: TGCGCCAGCAGCGTGACAGTCCCAAGCTACGAGCAGTACTTC. The rearrangement joins TRBV5-1 to TRBJ2-7; D might be TRBD1 (5 bases). The V end was cut by 4 bases, the J end by 3 bases, with 14 bases between. The V gene's germline CDR1 is SGHRS and CDR2 YFSETQ. The CDR3 contains 14 residues.

J is TRBJ1-3 and V is TRBV4-3, with 7 bases fitting TRBD1. This CDR3 spans 16 amino acids. The germline CDR1 and CDR2 sequences are LGHNA and YSLEER. The V gene end was trimmed by 1 base and the J gene end by 0 bases; junction bases not matched to a gene: 3. The chain's CDR3 is CASSQVQGSSGNTIYF. DNA for the CDR3: TGCGCCAGCAGCCAAGTACAGGGGAGCTCTGGAAACACCATATATTTT.

This clone was seen a handful of times. The rearrangement joins TRBV7-8 to TRBJ2-2; D remains ambiguous. The CDR3 runs to 11 residues. Germline lookup yields CDR1 SGHVS and CDR2 FQNEAQ. The CDR3 nucleotides read TGTGCTGGCCAGAGCGCCGGGGAGCTGTTTTTT. Its protein is CAGQSAGELFF. The full variable domain, in which reference TRBV7-8 and TRBJ2-2 provide the parts outside the CDR3, is GAGVSQSPRYKVAKRGQDVALRCDPISGHVSLFWYQQALGQGPEFLTYFQNEAQLDKSGLPSDRFFAERPEGSVSTLKIQRTQQEDSAVYLCAGQSAGELFFGEGSRLTVL.

The sample holds a few counts of this clone. The chain employs TRBV7-9 and TRBJ2-3; 13 bases agree with TRBD2. Unmatched junction bases numbered 8, after V lost 5 bases and J lost 9 bases. Germline V gives CDR1 SEHNR, CDR2 FQNEAQ (reference sequence). The CDR3 totals 15 residues. In DNA form, the CDR3 reads TGTGCCAGCAGCCCGAGTGGGACTAGCGGGGTGACGCAGTATTTT. Its protein is CASSPSGTSGVTQYF.

This chain joins TRBV13 and TRBJ1-1, with 7 nucleotides matching TRBD1. The ends lost 3 bases at V and 0 bases at J; junction bases unmatched: 1. The CDR3 is 14 residues long. Germline CDR1 reads PRHDT; CDR2 reads FYEKMQ (reference sequence). This CDR3 is CASSLGQLNTEAFF. CDR3 DNA sequence: TGTGCCAGCAGCTTGGGACAGCTGAACACTGAAGCTTTCTTT.

This sequence joins TRBV6-1 and TRBJ1-2; 8 bases agree with TRBD1. This CDR3 spans 17 amino acids. Trimming took 4 bases from V and 5 from J; bases not matched to a gene: 15. The germline CDR1 and CDR2 sequences are MNHNS and SASEGT. The CDR3 loop is CASSAQIRTGRRYGYTF. CDR3 DNA sequence: TGTGCCAGCAGTGCGCAAATTAGGACAGGGAGACGATATGGCTACACCTTC.

As DNA, the CDR3 is TGCAGCGTTGAAGTAACAGGGCCAGAGACCCAGTACTTC. Translated, it gives CSVEVTGPETQYF. The J gene is TRBJ2-5, the V gene TRBV29-1, with a weak D call TRBD1 (6 bases). The length of the CDR3 is 13 residues. Germline V gene data show CDR1 as SQVTM and CDR2 as ANQGSEA. V dropped 1 base and J dropped 4 bases, with 10 bases sitting between them.

The CDR3 sequence is CASSVRDYQPQHF. CDR3 DNA: TGTGCCAGCAGCGTCAGGGATTACCAGCCCCAGCATTTT. The chain employs TRBV6-5 and TRBJ1-5; a possible D gene is TRBD1 (5 bases). The ends were cut back, 6 bases at V and 7 bases at J, with 13 bases in the middle. From germline, CDR1 is MNHEY and CDR2 SVGAGI. This CDR3 is 13 amino acids long.

Relative to its sample, this clone is medium-sized. For the CDR3, the DNA is TGCACCAGCAGCCAAAAATCAGGGGAGCTGTTTTTT. It translates to CTSSQKSGELFF. The genes are TRBV1 and TRBJ2-2; TRBD1 reflects the table's D call only, with no check against the DNA. TRBV1 is flagged as a pseudogene. The CDR3 sequence is 12 residues long.

This chain connects TRBV5-4 to TRBJ2-5; perhaps TRBD1 as D (5 bases). The CDR3 is made up of 14 amino acids. V was shortened by 4 bases and J by 1 base, with 11 bases between the two germline ends. In germline, CDR1 is SGHNT, CDR2 YYREEE (reference sequence). The CDR3 reads CASSRSTAQETQYF. The CDR3 DNA reads TGTGCCAGCAGCCGCTCGACAGCCCAAGAGACCCAGTACTTC.

The chain is built from TRBV7-9 and TRBJ1-3; D gene unclear. The length of the CDR3 is 15 residues. The germline gives CDR1 SEHNR, CDR2 FQNEAQ (reference sequence). The ends were cut back, 5 bases at V and 4 bases at J, with 15 bases in the middle. The CDR3 protein is CASSGGSGWGNTIYF. DNA of the CDR3: TGTGCCAGCAGCGGTGGTTCGGGGTGGGGAAACACCATATATTTT.